This T cell receptor beta chain was recorded in a study of blood T cell repertoires in COVID-19. Study overall: Material from acute and convalescent COVID-19 was sourced from the United States, Italy and Spain. The analysed material was cDNA or gDNA that came from T cells, B-cell-depleted T cells, or PBMCs.

In the authors' workflow: For nucleated cells, counts were estimated from reference gene primer amplification. Method: immunoSEQ multiplex PCR; TCRdb's copy keeps in-frame clones and lacks some. The DNA gave D and trimming, while V, J and clone size come from that table. The table lists about 54,000 clones, around 86% of them singletons, with 1.5% to 2% in the top ten. In germline, CDR1 is LNHDA, CDR2 SQIVND (reference sequence). The length of the CDR3 is 14 residues. V lost 5 bases to trimming and J lost 6 bases; unmatched junction nucleotides: 6. Sequenced input: peripheral blood. The chain uses TRBV19 and TRBJ2-1; 8 bases agree with TRBD2. The clonotype originates from a woman aged 55-69 years with acute or convalescent COVID-19. The chain's CDR3 is CASSLRGGGNEQFF. As DNA, the CDR3 is TGTGCCAGTAGTCTCCGGGGGGGAGGCAATGAGCAGTTCTTC.